Below, one TCR beta chain is given with its context. As yet, its antigen is unknown. The same CDR3 can be traced to other DNA sequences in this sample. Germline CDR1 is GTSNPN and CDR2 is SVGIG (reference sequence). V shed 0 bases and J shed 0 bases, with 4 bases lying between them. This CDR3 is built from 13 residues. Sequenced material consisted of expressed TCRB transcripts (all of the isolated RNA was reverse transcribed). The data were produced by immunoSEQ multiplex PCR, yet TCRdb's version contains in-frame clones alone and is incomplete. This sample has over 120,000 clones, with 10% to 15% found just once. The data belong to a study of beta chain features in type 1 diabetes. The study's findings and limits: All four CD4+ subsets from Type 1 diabetes patients carried moderately but significantly shorter TCRB CDR3s. High-TCR-expressing cells could be over-represented by cDNA sequencing.

This clonotype originated in a young man with type 1 diabetes. This rearrangement joins TRBV30 to TRBJ2-3; D remains ambiguous. The sample was central memory CD4+ T cells from blood. This CDR3 is CAWSVGSTDTQYF. CDR3 in DNA: TGTGCCTGGAGTGTAGGTAGCACAGATACGCAGTATTTT.